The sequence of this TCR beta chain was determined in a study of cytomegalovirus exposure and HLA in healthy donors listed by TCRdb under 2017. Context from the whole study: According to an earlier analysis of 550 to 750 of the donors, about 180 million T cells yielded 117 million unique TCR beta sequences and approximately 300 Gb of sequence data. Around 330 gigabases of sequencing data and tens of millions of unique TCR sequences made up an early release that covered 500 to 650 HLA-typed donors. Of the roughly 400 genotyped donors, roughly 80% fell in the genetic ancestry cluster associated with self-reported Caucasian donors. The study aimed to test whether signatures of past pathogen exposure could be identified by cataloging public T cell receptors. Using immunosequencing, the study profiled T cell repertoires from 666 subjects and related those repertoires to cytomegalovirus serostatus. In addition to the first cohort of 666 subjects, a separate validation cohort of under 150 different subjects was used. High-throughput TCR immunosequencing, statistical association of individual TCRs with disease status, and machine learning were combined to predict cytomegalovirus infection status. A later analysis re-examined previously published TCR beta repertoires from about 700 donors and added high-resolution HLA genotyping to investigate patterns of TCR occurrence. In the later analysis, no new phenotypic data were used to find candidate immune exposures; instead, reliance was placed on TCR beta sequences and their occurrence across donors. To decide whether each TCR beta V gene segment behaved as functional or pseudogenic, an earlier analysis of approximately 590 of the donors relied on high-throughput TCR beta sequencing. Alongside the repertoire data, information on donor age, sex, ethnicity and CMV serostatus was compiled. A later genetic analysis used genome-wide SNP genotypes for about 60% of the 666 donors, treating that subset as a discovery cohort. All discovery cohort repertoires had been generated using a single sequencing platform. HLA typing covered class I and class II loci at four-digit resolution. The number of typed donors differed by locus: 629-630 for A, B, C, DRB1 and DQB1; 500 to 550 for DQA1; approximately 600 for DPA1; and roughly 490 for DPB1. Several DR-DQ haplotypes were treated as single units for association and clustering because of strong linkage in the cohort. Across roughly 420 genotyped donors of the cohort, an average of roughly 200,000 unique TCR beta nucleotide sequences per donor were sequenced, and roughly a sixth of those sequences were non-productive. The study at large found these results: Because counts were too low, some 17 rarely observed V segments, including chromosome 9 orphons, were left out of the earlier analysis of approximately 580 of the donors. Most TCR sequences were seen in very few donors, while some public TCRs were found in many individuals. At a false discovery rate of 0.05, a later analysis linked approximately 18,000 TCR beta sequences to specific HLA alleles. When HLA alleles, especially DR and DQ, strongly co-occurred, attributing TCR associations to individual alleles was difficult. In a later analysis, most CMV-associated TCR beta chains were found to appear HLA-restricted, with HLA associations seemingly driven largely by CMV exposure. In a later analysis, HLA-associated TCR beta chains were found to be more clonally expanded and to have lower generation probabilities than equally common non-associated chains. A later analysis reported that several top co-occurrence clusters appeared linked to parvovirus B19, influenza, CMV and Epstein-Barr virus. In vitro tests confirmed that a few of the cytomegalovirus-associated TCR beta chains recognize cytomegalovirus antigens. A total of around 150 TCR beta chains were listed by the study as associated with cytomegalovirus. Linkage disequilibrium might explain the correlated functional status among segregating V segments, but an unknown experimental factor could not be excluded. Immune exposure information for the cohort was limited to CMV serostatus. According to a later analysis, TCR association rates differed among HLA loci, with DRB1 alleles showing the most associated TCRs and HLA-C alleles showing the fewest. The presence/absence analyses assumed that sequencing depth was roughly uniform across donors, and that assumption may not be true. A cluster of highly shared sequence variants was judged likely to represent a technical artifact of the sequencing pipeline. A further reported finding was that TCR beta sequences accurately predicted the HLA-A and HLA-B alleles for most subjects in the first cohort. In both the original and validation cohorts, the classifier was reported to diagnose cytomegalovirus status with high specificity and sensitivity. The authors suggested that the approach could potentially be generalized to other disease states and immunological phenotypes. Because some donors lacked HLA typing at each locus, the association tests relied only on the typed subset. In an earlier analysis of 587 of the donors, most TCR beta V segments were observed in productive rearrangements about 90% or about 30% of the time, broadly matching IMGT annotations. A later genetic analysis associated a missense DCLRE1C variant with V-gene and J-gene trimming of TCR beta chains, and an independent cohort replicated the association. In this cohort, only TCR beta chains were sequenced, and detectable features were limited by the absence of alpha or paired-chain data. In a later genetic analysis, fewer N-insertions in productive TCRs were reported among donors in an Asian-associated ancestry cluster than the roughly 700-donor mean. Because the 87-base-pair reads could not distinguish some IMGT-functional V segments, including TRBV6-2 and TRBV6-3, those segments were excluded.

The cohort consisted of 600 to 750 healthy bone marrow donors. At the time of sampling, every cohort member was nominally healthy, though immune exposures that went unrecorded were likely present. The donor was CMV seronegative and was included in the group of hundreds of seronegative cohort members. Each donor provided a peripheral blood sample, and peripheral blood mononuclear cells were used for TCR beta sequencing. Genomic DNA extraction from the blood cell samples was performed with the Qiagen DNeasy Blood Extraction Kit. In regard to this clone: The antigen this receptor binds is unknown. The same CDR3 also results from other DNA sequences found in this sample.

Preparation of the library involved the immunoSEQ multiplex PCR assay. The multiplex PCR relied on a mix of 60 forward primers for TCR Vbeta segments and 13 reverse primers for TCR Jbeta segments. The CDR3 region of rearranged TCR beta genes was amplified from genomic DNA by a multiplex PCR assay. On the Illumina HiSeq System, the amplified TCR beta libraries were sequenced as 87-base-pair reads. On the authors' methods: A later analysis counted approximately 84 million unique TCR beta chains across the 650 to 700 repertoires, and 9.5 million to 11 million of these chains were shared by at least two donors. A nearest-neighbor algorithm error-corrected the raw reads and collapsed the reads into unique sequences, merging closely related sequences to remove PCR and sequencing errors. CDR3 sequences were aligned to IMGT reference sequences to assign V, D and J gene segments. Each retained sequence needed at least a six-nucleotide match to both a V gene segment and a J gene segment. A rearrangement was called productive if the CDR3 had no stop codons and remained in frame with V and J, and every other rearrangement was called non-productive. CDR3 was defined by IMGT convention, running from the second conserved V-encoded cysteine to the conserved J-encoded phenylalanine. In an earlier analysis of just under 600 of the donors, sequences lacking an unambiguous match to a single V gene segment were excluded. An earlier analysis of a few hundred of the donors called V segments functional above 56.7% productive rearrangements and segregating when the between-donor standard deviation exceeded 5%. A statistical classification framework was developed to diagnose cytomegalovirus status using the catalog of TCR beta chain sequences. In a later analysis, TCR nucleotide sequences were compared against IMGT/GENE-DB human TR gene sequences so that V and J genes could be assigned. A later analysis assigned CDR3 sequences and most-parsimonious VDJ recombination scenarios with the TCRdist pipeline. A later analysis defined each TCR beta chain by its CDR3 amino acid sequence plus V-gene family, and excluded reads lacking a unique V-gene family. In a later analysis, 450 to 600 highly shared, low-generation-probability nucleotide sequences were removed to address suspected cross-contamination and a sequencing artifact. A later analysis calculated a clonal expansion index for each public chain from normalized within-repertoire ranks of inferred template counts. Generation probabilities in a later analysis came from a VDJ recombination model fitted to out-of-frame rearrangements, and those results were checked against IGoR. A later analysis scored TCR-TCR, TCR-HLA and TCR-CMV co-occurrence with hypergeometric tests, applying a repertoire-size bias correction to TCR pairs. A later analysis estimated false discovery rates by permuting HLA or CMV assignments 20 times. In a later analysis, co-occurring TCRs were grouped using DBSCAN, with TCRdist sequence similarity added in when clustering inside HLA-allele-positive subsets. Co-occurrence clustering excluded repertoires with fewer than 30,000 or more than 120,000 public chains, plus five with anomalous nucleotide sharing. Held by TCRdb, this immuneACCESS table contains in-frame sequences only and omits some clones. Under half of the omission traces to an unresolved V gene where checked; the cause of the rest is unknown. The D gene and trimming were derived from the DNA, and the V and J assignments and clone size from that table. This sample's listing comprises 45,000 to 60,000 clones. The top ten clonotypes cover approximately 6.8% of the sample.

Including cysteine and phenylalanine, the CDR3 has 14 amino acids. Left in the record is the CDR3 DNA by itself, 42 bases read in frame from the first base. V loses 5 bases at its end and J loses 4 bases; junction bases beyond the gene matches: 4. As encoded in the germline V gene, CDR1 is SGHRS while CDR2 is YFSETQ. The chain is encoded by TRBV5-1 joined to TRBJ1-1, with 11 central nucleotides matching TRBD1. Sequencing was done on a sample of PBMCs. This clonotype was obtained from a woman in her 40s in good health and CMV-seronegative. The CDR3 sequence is CASSPGTGGTEAFF. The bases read TGCGCCAGCAGTCCCGGGACAGGGGGCACTGAAGCTTTCTTT.